Here is one T cell receptor (beta chain) with its context. Its specificity is unknown. 5'RACE with constant-segment primers built TCRalpha and TCRbeta cDNA libraries with UMIs. TCRdb re-analysed the 5' RACE reads in MiXCR, keeping a single row per CDR3 protein. The top ten clones hold roughly 20% of a sample with 300,000 to 350,000 distinct CDR3 sequences, roughly 13% of them seen once. This sample was taken from a study of T-cell memory formation after mild COVID-19. Study summary: There were largely donor-specific TCR clusters.

Germline lookup yields CDR1 SGHAT and CDR2 FQNNGV. This CDR3 is built from 15 residues. J gave up 4 bases and V 2 bases, and 0 bases lay outside the gene matches. Study-level results: Day 15 to 85 contracting clones showed balanced CD4/CD8; later expanders leaned CD4+. Memory sampled before infection contained some responding clones, suggesting cross-reactive memory joined.

Sequenced: PBMCs or a T cell subset sorted from them (not recorded which). The chain employs TRBV11-2 and TRBJ2-4, with 12 nucleotides matching TRBD2. This clonotype was obtained from a man aged 18 to 30 who had mild COVID-19 (a few samples of this study predate the infection). Cell type and time point are not known. The CDR3 nucleotides read TGTGCCAGCAGCTTACTAGCGGGGGGGAAAAACATTCAGTACTTC. Translated, it gives CASSLLAGGKNIQYF.